This TCR beta chain was documented in a study of post-analysis software for immune sequencing data. Whole-study context: As for disease course, relapsing-remitting, secondary progressive and progressive-relapsing multiple sclerosis were all included. General study results and limits: Patients used a handful of TRBV segments, including TRBV5-6, TRBV5-1 and TRBV20-1, more often than controls.

Points on this clonotype: Its antigen is currently unknown.

Built from TCR beta cDNA, the libraries had unique molecular identifiers in them. T cells numbering roughly 1 to 10 million yielded some 500,000 cDNA molecules. TCRdb ran MiXCR on the PCR reads and lists one entry per CDR3 protein. The sample lists hundreds of thousands of distinct CDR3 sequences, approximately 53% occurring once. Per germline, CDR1 SEHNR and CDR2 FQNEAQ (reference sequence). V shed 3 bases and J shed 14 bases, with 30 bases lying between them. The CDR3 is 17 residues long. This chain links TRBV7-9 with TRBJ2-3; no clear D gene. The clonotype comes from a girl between 10 and 17 years old with multiple sclerosis. The sample was blood. The CDR3 coding sequence is TGTGCCAGCAGCTTTTTTAGTCGGAACAGACCTCGATTGGATAGGTATTTT. It encodes CASSFFSRNRPRLDRYF.